This TCR beta chain was sequenced for a study of identical twins. Study observations and caveats: Invariant MAIT and iNKT cells could partly confound zero-insertion analyses. Models came in too low on out-of-frame TCR alpha sharing in monozygotic twins.

Germline lookup yields CDR1 SGHDN and CDR2 FVKESK. CDR3 length: 14 amino acids. V dropped 3 bases and J dropped 5 bases, with 12 bases sitting between them. Note on this clonotype: Its antigen is not known.

Every donor was a healthy Caucasian. TCRdb recomputed calls from the 5' RACE reads with MiXCR, one row per CDR3 protein. Of just under 550,000 distinct CDR3 sequences detected, 13% to 15% appear once; the ten largest clones hold around 0.4%. This sample also belongs to another study, concerning yellow fever vaccine responses in identical twins.

The gene calls are TRBV14 and TRBJ2-3; D gene uncertain. The clonotype originates from a woman aged 18 to 35 in good health. Specimen: CD4+ T cells sorted from blood. The CDR3 coding sequence is TGTGCCAGCAGCCATCGTAGCAGTAGAGATACGCAGTATTTT. It is translated as CASSHRSSRDTQYF.